This passage covers 18 T cell receptor beta chains from one sample sequenced in a study of blood T cell repertoires in COVID-19. Data came from immunoSEQ multiplex PCR; TCRdb stores just in-frame clones and leaves some out. The sample has about 110,000 clones, approximately 80% seen once. Source material: peripheral blood. These receptors all come from a man older than 75 with COVID-19, enrolled during active disease.

V gene TRBV2 combines with J gene TRBJ2-7; D is perhaps TRBD1 (6 bases). Trimming removed 4 bases from V and 12 bases from J, with 13 bases in between. In germline, CDR1 is SNHLY, CDR2 FYNNEI. CDR3 size: 11 residues. CDR3 loop: CASSVAGDGYF. CDR3 sequence (DNA): TGTGCCAGCAGTGTGGCAGGGGACGGGTACTTC.

Only a few counts were recorded for this clone. This chain connects TRBV5-4 to TRBJ1-6, with a weak D call TRBD1 (5 bases). Trimming removed 0 bases at V and 8 bases at J, with 9 bases between. Germline CDR1 and CDR2: SGHNT and YYREEE (reference sequence). The CDR3 runs to 14 residues. CDR3 in amino acids: CASSLGRVDSPLHF. CDR3 nucleotide sequence: TGTGCCAGCAGCTTGGGCAGGGTTGATTCACCCCTCCACTTT.

The chain carries TRBV25-1 and TRBJ1-2; possibly TRBD1 for D (6 bases). The V end lost 2 bases, the J end lost 8 bases, and 6 bases lay between the germline ends. Germline V gene data show CDR1 as MGHDK and CDR2 as SYGVNS. This CDR3 comprises 11 residues. CDR3 nucleotide sequence: TGTGCCAGCAGTGAAGGGGGCGGCTACACCTTC. Protein: CASSEGGGYTF.

This clone was picked up one time. The J gene is TRBJ2-7, the V gene TRBV11-2; TRBD2 agrees at 7 bases. The germline V gene has CDR1 SGHAT and CDR2 FQNNGV. V dropped 1 base and J dropped 6; count of bases not matched to a gene: 6. The CDR3 loop spans 14 amino acids. The CDR3 loop is CASSLGGGRLEQYF. CDR3 bases: TGTGCCAGCAGCTTAGGGGGAGGGCGACTCGAGCAGTACTTC.

This rearrangement joins TRBV6-5 to TRBJ1-6; D unclear. The germline CDR1 and CDR2 sequences are MNHEY and SVGAGI. The germline V and J ends were trimmed by 3 bases and 6 bases, with 12 bases remaining between them. CDR3 length: 15 amino acids. The CDR3, as DNA: TGTGCCAGCAGTTATGAGGACGGACTTAATTCACCCCTCCACTTT. It specifies CASSYEDGLNSPLHF.

Worth noting for this clone: The identical CDR3 is also encoded by other nucleotide sequences in the sample. The CDR3: CASLGTRSNHEQYF. The CDR3 bases are TGTGCCAGCTTAGGGACTAGGAGCAACCACGAGCAGTACTTC. The chain recombines TRBV2 with TRBJ2-7, with 8 positions matching TRBD2. Germline V CDR1 and CDR2: SNHLY, FYNNEI. V lost 8 bases, J lost 5 bases, and 11 bases stayed unmatched. The length of the CDR3 is 14 residues.

The genes are TRBV12-1 and TRBJ2-2; TRBD2, the table's D call, lacks a check against the DNA. TRBV12-1 is an annotated pseudogene. The CDR3 sequence is 16 residues long. CDR3 in DNA: TGTGCCAGCAGCTTTTGTAAGCGGGAGTACACCGGGGAGCTGTTTTTT. Its translation: CASSFCKREYTGELFF.

This clone was recorded once. This rearrangement joins TRBV5-6 to TRBJ2-7; D call uncertain. Trimming removed 2 bases from V and 0 bases from J, with 9 bases in between. This CDR3 has 14 residues. Germline V lookup: CDR1 SGHDT, CDR2 YYEEEE. The CDR3 loop reads CASSFRGFSYEQYF. The CDR3, as DNA: TGTGCCAGCAGCTTTCGCGGTTTCTCCTACGAGCAGTACTTC. The entire variable domain, with the rest obtained from reference TRBV5-6 and TRBJ2-7, is as follows: DAGVTQSPTHLIKTRGQQVTLRCSPKSGHDTVSWYQQALGQGPQFIFQYYEEEERQRGNFPDRFSGHQFPNYSSELNVNALLLGDSALYLCASSFRGFSYEQYFGPGTRLTVT.

The chain couples TRBV11-2 to TRBJ2-5, with TRBD1 matching 9 bases. The CDR3 is 15 amino acids. V was pared by 1 base and J by 4 bases, with 4 bases of the junction left unmatched. Germline CDR1 is SGHAT and CDR2 is FQNNGV. Here the CDR3 DNA reads TGTGCCAGCAGCTTAGGCGACAGGGGGGGAGAGACCCAGTACTTC. Translated, it gives CASSLGDRGGETQYF.

CDR3 DNA sequence: TGTGCCAGCAGTGAGCCGACAGGGGGGGGAGAGACCCAGTACTTC. Protein product: CASSEPTGGGETQYF. This chain links TRBV6-1 with TRBJ2-5, with TRBD1 matching over 9 bases. Per germline, CDR1 MNHNS and CDR2 SASEGT. The V and J ends lost 3 bases and 4 bases, in that order; junction bases with no gene match: 6. The CDR3 has 15 amino acids.

The chain has TRBV28 and TRBJ2-1; TRBD2 matches at 7 bases. With V trimmed by 6 bases and J by 9 bases, 8 bases remained unmatched. The germline CDR1 and CDR2 sequences are MDHEN and SYDVKM. This CDR3 spans 13 amino acids. For the CDR3, the DNA is TGTGCCAGCAGGCCGGGGGGTCATATTGAGCAGTTCTTC. It yields the protein CASRPGGHIEQFF.

This rearrangement joins TRBV11-2 to TRBJ2-2, with D possibly matching TRBD1 (6 bases). The germline CDR1 and CDR2 sequences are SGHAT and FQNNGV. V lost 1 base and J lost 5, with 11 bases in between. This CDR3 has 15 amino acids. The CDR3 here is CASSLVPGETGELFF. CDR3 nucleotides: TGTGCCAGCAGCTTAGTACCAGGGGAGACCGGGGAGCTGTTTTTT. The whole variable domain, filled in from reference TRBV11-2 and TRBJ2-2, reads EAGVAQSPRYKIIEKRQSVAFWCNPISGHATLYWYQQILGQGPKLLIQFQNNGVVDDSQLPKDRFSAERLKGVDSTLKIQPAKLEDSAVYLCASSLVPGETGELFFGEGSRLTVL.

The V gene is TRBV9, the J gene TRBJ2-5, with 7 bases that match TRBD2. This CDR3 contains 15 residues. CDR1 is SGDLS and CDR2 is YYNGEE in the germline V gene. The V segment lost 0 bases and the J segment 5 bases; nucleotides outside the gene matches: 7. CDR3 sequence reads: CASSVASREGETQYF. The DNA for the CDR3 is TGTGCCAGCAGCGTAGCTTCCAGGGAGGGCGAGACCCAGTACTTC.

The J gene is TRBJ2-7, the V gene TRBV18; 10 bases fit TRBD1. The germline CDR1 and CDR2 sequences are KGHSH and LQKENI. V trimming: 3 bases; J trimming: 5 bases; junction bases outside the gene matches: 7. This CDR3 region has 15 residues. The CDR3 DNA reads TGTGCCAGCTCACCGCGACAGGGGGCGGAGAACGAGCAGTACTTC. This gives the protein CASSPRQGAENEQYF.

The V and J genes are TRBV5-8 and TRBJ1-3; D perhaps matches TRBD1 (5 bases). V lost 2 bases, J lost 0 bases, and 15 bases lay in between. The CDR3 is 17 residues long. The germline V gene encodes CDR1 SGHTS and CDR2 YDEGEE. CDR3: CASSFQSDSLSGNTIYF. In DNA form, the CDR3 reads TGTGCCAGCAGCTTCCAGTCTGACAGCCTCTCTGGAAACACCATATATTTT.

The genes are TRBV11-2 and TRBJ1-4; D not resolved. The CDR3 sequence is 13 residues long. Trimming pared 5 bases from V and 3 bases from J, leaving 7 bases between. Germline V CDR1 and CDR2: SGHAT, FQNNGV. This CDR3 is CASSPRPNEKLFF. The CDR3 coding sequence is TGTGCCAGCAGCCCTAGACCTAATGAAAAACTGTTTTTT.

This clone was detected once. The genes are TRBV19 and TRBJ1-2, with D maybe TRBD1 (6 bases). Germline V CDR1 and CDR2: LNHDA, SQIVND (reference sequence). The ends were cut back, 4 bases at V and 7 bases at J, with 13 bases in the middle. The CDR3 runs to 13 residues. The CDR3 sequence is CASSNRDLSGYTF. CDR3 bases: TGTGCCAGTAGTAACAGGGATTTGAGTGGCTACACCTTC.

This clone was found once. The chain has TRBV10-3 and TRBJ1-1; 8 bases match TRBD1. This CDR3 spans 13 amino acids. Losses at the gene ends were 4 bases for V and 6 bases for J; bases not matched to a gene: 4. Per the germline V gene, CDR1 is ENHRY and CDR2 is SYGVKD. The chain's CDR3 is CAISATGDAEAFF. CDR3 bases: TGTGCCATCAGTGCGACAGGGGACGCTGAAGCTTTCTTT.